This T cell receptor (beta chain) originates from a study of T cell changes during pregnancy in multiple sclerosis. Sequencing was performed with immunoSEQ multiplex PCR; in TCRdb, only in-frame clones are kept and a portion is missing. The sample lists roughly 16,000 clones; approximately 85% were seen once. Germline V gene data show CDR1 as MNHEY and CDR2 as SVGAGI. Trimming cost V 8 bases and J 7 bases, with 21 bases left between them. The CDR3 extends over 14 amino acids. The clonotype was recovered from a female donor in good health, enrolled as a control in a pregnancy study. Sequenced material: CD8+ T cells from peripheral blood mononuclear cells, taken after pregnancy. The rearrangement joins TRBV6-5 to TRBJ2-7; perhaps TRBD1 as D (6 bases). CDR3 in amino acids: CASRTENRAFEQYF. The CDR3 DNA reads TGTGCCAGCCGCACCGAAAACAGGGCTTTTGAGCAGTACTTC.